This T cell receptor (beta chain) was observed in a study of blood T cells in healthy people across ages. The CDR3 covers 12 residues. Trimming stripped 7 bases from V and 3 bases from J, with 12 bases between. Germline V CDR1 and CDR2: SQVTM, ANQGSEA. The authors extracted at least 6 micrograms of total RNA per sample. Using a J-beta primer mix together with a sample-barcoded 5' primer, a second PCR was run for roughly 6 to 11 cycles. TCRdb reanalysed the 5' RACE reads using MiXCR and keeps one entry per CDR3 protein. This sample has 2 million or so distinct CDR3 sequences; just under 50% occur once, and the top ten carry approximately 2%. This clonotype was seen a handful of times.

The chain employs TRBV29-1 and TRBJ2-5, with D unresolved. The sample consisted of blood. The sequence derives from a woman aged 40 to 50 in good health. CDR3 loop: CSGWTYKETQYF. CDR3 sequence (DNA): TGCAGCGGCTGGACGTATAAAGAGACCCAGTACTTC.